The text below deals with one T cell receptor beta chain. With 1 base removed from V and 7 bases from J, the gap between germline ends came to 14 bases. The CDR3 has 15 amino acids. The germline V gene encodes CDR1 SEHNR and CDR2 FQNEAQ (reference sequence). CD8 cells classed as naive were CD45RO-negative and positively selected for CCR7, excluding terminally differentiated effector memory CD45RA+ cells. This sample is drawn from a study of shared clonotypes between healthy human individuals. Clones were sequenced by immunoSEQ multiplex PCR, and TCRdb holds only the in-frame ones, with some missing. The sample holds some 2,000,000 clones, about 95% seen once.

The V gene is TRBV7-9, the J gene TRBJ2-1; D may be TRBD1 (6 bases). The clonotype originates from a man aged 18 to 30 in good health. Specimen: naive CD8+ T cells sorted from blood. CDR3 nucleotides: TGTGCCAGCAGCTTAGGAGGGGGTCAGGTGAATGAGCAGTTCTTC. Its protein is CASSLGGGQVNEQFF.